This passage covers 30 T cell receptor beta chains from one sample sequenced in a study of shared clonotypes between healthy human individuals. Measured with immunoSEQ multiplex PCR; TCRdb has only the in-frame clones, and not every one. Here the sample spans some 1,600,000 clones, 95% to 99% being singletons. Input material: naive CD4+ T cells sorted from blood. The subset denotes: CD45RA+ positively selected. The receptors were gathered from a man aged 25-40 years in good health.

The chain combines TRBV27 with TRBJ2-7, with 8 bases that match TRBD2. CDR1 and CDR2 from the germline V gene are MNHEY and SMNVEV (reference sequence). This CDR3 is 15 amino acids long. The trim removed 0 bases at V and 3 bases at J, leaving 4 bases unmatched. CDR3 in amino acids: CASSLSRTSFYEQYF. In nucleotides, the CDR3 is TGTGCCAGCAGTTTATCACGGACTAGCTTCTACGAGCAGTACTTC.

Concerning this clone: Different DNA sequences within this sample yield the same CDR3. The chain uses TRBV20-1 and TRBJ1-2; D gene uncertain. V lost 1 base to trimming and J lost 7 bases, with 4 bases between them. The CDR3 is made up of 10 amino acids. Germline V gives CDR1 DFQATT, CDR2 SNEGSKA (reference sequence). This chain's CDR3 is CSARGGGYTF. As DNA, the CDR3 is TGCAGTGCTAGAGGGGGTGGCTACACCTTC.

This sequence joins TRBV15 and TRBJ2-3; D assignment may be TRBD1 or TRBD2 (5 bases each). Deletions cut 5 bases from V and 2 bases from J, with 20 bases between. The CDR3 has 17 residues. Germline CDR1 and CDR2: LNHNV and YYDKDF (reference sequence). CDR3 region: CATSVLPQGPHTDTQYF. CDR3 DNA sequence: TGTGCCACCAGCGTTCTCCCCCAGGGACCACACACAGATACGCAGTATTTT.

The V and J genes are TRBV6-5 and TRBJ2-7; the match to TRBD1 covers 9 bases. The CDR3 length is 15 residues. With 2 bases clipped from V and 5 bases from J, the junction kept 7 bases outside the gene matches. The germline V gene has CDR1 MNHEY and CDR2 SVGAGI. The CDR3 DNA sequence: TGTGCCAGCAGTTACAACCGGGACAGGGTCCACGAGCAGTACTTC. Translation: CASSYNRDRVHEQYF.

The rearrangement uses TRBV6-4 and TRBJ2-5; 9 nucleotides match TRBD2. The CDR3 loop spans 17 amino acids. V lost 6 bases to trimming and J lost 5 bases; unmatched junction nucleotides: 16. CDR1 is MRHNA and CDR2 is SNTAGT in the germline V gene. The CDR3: CASRSLWGREGHETQYF. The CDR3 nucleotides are TGTGCCAGCAGGTCGCTATGGGGGCGGGAGGGCCACGAGACCCAGTACTTC.

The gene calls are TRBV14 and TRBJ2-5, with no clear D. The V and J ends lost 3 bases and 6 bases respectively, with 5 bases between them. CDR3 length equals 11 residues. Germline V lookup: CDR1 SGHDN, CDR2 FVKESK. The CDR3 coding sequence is TGTGCCAGCAGCCACAGCCAGACCCAGTACTTC. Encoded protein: CASSHSQTQYF.

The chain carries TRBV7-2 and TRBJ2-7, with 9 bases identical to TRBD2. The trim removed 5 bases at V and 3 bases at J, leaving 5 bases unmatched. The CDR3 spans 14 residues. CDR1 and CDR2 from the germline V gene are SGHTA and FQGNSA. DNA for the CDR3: TGTGCCAGCAGCGCGACTAGCGGCCGCTACGAGCAGTACTTC. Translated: CASSATSGRYEQYF.

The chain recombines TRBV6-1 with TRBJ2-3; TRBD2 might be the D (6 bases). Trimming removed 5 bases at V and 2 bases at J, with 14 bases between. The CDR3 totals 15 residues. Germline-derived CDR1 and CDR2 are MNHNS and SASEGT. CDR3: CASSPQWRDTDTQYF. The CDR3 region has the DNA TGTGCCAGCAGTCCTCAATGGAGGGACACAGATACGCAGTATTTT.

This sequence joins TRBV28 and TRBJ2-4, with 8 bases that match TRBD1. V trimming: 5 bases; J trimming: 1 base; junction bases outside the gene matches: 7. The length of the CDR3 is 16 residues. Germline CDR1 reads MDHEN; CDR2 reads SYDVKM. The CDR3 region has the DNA TGTGCCAGCAGTATCCACAGGGGGTCTGCCAAAAACATTCAGTACTTC. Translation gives CASSIHRGSAKNIQYF.

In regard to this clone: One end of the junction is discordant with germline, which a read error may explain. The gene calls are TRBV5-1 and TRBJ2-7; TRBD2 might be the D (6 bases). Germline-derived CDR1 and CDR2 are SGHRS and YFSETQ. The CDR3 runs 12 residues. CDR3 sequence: CASSPNWEALSF. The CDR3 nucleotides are TGCGCCAGCAGCCCGAACTGGGAGGCTTTGTCCTTC.

The CDR3 protein is CAGGGSQTYEQYF. The CDR3 bases are TGTGCCGGGGGGGGTAGTCAAACCTACGAGCAGTACTTC. V is TRBV10-3 and J is TRBJ2-7, with 7 bases matching TRBD2. Trimming at V came to 11 bases and at J to 2 bases, leaving 9 bases not matched to a gene. Germline CDR1 reads ENHRY; CDR2 reads SYGVKD. This CDR3 spans 13 amino acids.

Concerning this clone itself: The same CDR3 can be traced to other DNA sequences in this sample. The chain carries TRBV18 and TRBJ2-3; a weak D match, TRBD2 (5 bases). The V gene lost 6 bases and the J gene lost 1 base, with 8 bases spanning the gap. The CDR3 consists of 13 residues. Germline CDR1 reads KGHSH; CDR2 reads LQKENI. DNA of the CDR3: TGTGCCAGCTCCCTGCGGGGCACAGATACGCAGTATTTT. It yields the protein CASSLRGTDTQYF.

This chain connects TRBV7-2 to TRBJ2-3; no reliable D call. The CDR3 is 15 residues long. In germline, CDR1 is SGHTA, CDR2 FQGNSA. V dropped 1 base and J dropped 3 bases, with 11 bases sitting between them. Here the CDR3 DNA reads TGTGCCAGCAGCTTAGACGGAGTTGGGACAGATACGCAGTATTTT. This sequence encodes CASSLDGVGTDTQYF.

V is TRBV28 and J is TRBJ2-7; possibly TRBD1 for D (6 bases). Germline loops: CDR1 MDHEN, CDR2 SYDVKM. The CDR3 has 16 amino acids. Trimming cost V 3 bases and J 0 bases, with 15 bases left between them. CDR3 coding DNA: TGTGCCAGCAGTTTCAACGACAGGCCCAGCTCCTACGAGCAGTACTTC. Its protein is CASSFNDRPSSYEQYF.

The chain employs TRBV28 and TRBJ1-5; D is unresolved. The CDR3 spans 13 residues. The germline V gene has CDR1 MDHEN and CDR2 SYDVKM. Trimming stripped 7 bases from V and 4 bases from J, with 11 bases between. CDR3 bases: TGTGCCAGCATCCGGTCCGGGAATCAGCCCCAGCATTTT. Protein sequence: CASIRSGNQPQHF.

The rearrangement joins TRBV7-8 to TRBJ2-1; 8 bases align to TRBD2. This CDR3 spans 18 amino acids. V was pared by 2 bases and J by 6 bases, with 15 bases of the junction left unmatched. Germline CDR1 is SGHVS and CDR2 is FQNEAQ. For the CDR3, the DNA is TGTGCCAGCAGCTTAAGGCCGCTCGGGGGGGGGCCTGTCAATGAGCAGTTCTTC. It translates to CASSLRPLGGGPVNEQFF. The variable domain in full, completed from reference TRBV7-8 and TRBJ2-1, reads GAGVSQSPRYKVAKRGQDVALRCDPISGHVSLFWYQQALGQGPEFLTYFQNEAQLDKSGLPSDRFFAERPEGSVSTLKIQRTQQEDSAVYLCASSLRPLGGGPVNEQFFGPGTRLTVL.

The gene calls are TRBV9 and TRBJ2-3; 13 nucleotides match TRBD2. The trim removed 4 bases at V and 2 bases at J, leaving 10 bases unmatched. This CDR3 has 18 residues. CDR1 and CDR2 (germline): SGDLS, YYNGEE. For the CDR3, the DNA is TGTGCCAGCAGCCCGGGACTAGCGGGAAGTTTCAACACAGATACGCAGTATTTT. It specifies CASSPGLAGSFNTDTQYF.

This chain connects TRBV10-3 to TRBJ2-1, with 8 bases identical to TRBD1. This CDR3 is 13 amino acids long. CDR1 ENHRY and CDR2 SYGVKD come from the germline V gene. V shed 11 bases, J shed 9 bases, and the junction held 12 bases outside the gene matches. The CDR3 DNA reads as TGTGCCTCGGGACAGGAGGTCATAGCTGAGCAGTTCTTC. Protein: CASGQEVIAEQFF.

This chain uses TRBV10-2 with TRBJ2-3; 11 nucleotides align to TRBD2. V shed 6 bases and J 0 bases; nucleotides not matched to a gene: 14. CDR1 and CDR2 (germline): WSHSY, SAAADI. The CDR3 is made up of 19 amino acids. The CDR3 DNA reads TGCGCCAGCAGAGCCGGGACTAGCGGAATTTTTACTAGCACAGATACGCAGTATTTT. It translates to CASRAGTSGIFTSTDTQYF.

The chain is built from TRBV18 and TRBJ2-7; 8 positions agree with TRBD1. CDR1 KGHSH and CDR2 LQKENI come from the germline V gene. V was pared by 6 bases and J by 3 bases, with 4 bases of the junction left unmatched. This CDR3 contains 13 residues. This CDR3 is CASSDRGGYEQYF. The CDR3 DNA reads TGTGCCAGCTCTGACAGGGGTGGCTACGAGCAGTACTTC.

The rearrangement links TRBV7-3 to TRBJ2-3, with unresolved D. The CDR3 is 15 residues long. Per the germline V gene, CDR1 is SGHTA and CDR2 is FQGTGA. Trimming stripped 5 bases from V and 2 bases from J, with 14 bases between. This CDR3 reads CASSPQRLYTDTQYF. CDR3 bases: TGTGCCAGCAGCCCTCAACGACTGTACACAGATACGCAGTATTTT.

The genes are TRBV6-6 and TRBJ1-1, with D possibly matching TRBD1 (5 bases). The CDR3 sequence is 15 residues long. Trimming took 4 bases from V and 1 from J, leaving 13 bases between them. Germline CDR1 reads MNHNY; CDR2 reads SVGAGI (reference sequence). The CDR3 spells CASSSADTPNTEAFF. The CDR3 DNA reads TGTGCCAGCAGTTCCGCGGACACTCCGAACACTGAAGCTTTCTTT.

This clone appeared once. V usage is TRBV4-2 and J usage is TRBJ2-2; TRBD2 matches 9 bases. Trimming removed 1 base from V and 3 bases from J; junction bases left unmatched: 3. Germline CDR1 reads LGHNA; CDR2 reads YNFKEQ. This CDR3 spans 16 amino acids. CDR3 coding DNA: TGTGCCAGCAGCCAAGTAGCGGGAGAAGACACCGGGGAGCTGTTTTTT. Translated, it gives CASSQVAGEDTGELFF.

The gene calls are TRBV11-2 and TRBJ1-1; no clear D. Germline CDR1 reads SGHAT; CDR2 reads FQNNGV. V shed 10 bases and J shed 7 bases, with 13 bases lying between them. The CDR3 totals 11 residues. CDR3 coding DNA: TGTGCCACTGCAAGATTGAGTGAAGCTTTCTTT. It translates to CATARLSEAFF.

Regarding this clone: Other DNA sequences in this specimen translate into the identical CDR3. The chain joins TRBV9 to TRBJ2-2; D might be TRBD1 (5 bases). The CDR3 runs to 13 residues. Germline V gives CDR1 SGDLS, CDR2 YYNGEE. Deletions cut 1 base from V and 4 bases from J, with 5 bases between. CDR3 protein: CASSVRGTGELFF. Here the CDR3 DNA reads TGTGCCAGCAGCGTAAGGGGCACCGGGGAGCTGTTTTTT.

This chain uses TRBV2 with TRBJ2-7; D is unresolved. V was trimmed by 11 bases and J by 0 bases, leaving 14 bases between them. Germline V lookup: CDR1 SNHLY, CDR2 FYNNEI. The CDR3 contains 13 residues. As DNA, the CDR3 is TGTGCCGGCCGGAAGGGCCACTCCTACGAGCAGTACTTC. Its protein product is CAGRKGHSYEQYF.

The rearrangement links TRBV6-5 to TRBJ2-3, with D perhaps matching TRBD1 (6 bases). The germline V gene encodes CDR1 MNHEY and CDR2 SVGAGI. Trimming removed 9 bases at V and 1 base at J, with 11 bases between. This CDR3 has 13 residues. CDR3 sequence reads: CASGDIRTDTQYF. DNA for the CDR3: TGTGCCAGTGGGGACATACGCACAGATACGCAGTATTTT.

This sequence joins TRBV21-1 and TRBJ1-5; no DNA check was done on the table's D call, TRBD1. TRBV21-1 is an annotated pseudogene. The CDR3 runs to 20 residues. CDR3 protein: CASSRVPTGSFCISNQPQHF. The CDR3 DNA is TGTGCCAGCAGCAGAGTACCGACAGGGAGTTTCTGTATTAGCAATCAGCCCCAGCATTTT.

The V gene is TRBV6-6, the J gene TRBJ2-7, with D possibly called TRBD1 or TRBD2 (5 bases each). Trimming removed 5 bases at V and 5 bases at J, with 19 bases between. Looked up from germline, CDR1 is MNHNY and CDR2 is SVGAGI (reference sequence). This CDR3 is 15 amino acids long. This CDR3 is CASSKARDLENEQYF. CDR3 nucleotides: TGTGCCAGCAGTAAAGCCCGGGACCTGGAGAACGAGCAGTACTTC.

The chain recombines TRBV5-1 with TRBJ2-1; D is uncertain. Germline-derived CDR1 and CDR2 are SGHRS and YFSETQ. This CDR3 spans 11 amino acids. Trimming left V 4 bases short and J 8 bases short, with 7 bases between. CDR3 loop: CASSQTYEQFF. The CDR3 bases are TGCGCCAGCAGCCAGACATATGAGCAGTTCTTC.